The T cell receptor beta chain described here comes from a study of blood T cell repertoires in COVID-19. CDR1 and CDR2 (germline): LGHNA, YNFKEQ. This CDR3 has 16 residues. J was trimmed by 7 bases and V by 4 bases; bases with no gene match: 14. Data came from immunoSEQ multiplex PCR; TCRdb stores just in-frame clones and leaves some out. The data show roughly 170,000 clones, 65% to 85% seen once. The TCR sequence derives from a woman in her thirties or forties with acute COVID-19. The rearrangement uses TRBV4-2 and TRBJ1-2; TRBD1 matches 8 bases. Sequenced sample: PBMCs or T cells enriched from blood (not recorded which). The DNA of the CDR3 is TGTGCCAGCAGCCGGGAAGGGGCAGGGGGCGGTAGTGGCTACACCTTC. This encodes CASSREGAGGGSGYTF.